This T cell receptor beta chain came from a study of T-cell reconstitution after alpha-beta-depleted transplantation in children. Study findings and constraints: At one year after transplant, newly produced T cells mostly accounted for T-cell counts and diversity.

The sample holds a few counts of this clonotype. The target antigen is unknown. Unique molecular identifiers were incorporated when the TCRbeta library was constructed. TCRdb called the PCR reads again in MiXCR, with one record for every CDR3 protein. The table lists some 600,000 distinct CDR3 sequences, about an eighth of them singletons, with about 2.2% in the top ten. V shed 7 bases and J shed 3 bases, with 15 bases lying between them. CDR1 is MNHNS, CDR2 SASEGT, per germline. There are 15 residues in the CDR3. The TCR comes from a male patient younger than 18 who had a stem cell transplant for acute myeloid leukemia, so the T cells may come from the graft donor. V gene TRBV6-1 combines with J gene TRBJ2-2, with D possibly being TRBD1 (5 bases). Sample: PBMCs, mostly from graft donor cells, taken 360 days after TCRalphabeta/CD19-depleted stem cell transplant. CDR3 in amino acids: CASIKDNRDTGELFF. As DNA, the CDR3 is TGTGCCAGCATAAAGGACAACCGTGACACCGGGGAGCTGTTTTTT.